A selection of T cell receptor beta chains follows, all from one sample in a study of blood T cell repertoires in COVID-19. The repertoire was sequenced with immunoSEQ multiplex PCR; TCRdb's copy has only in-frame clones and lacks some. The sample yields roughly 200,000 clones, approximately 80% seen once. Sequencing input: peripheral blood. The receptors originated from a woman aged 80 or over with COVID-19, enrolled during active disease. Both conserved end residues are part of each CDR3. D genes are given only for firm matches. Only part of the rows carry a size: once, few, many, or a class if the clone is expanded.

abundance	v_gene	d_gene	j_gene	CDR3nt	CDR3aa
.	TRBV18	TRBD1	TRBJ1-3	TGTGCCAGCTCACCCGGGACAGGCGGAAACACCATATATTTT	CASSPGTGGNTIYF
.	TRBV3-1/TRBV3-2	.	TRBJ1-6	TGTGCCAGCAGTCAGGGGAGCTCCTATAATTCACCCCTCCACTTT	CASSQGSSYNSPLHF
.	TRBV7-8	.	TRBJ1-1	TGTGCCAGCCGGCGTCCAGGGAACACTGAAGCTTTCTTT	CASRRPGNTEAFF
.	TRBV29-1	.	TRBJ1-1	TGCAGCGGGTTGGGGAGGGGGACGATCTCGGGACTTCTGAACACTGAAGCTTTCTTT	CSGLGRGTISGLLNTEAFF
once	TRBV29-1	.	TRBJ1-5	TGCAGCGTTGCAGGGGTAGGCAATCAGCCCCAGCATTTT	CSVAGVGNQPQHF
.	TRBV19	.	TRBJ2-7	TGTGCCACAAGGGGTGTGCAGGAGCAGTACTTC	CATRGVQEQYF
.	TRBV5-1	TRBD1	TRBJ1-5	TGCGCCAGCAGCTTGGAGGGACAGACGGACCACCAGCATTTT	CASSLEGQTDHQHF
.	TRBV19	.	TRBJ2-1	TGTGCCAGTAGTATCGATCTTACAGCCTCAGGGGTACAAGGTGAGCAGTTCTTC	CASSIDLTASGVQGEQFF
.	TRBV14	.	TRBJ1-3	TGTGCCAGCAGCCAAGCGAGGGCCGGACCTGGAAACACCATATATTTT	CASSQARAGPGNTIYF
.	TRBV18	TRBD1	TRBJ1-5	TGTGCCAGCTCGTCCGGGACAGACAGTCAGCCCCAGCATTTT	CASSSGTDSQPQHF
.	TRBV28	TRBD1	TRBJ2-2	TGTGCCAGCAGTTCAGGGGGCGCCATCGGGGAGCTGTTTTTT	CASSSGGAIGELFF
few	TRBV6-6	TRBD2	TRBJ2-3	TGTGCCAGCAGCATCGACCTAGCGGCCACAGATACGCAGTATTTT	CASSIDLAATDTQYF
.	TRBV11-2	TRBD2	TRBJ2-1	TGTGCCAGCAGCTCGACTAGCGGGGGGCCTAATGAGCAGTTCTTC	CASSSTSGGPNEQFF
.	TRBV30	TRBD1	TRBJ1-5	TGTGCCTGGGGACAGGGGTCGAATCAGCCCCAGCATTTT	CAWGQGSNQPQHF
.	TRBV19	TRBD1	TRBJ1-2	TGTGCCAGTAGTGCAAGGGACAGGTTATATGGCTACACCTTC	CASSARDRLYGYTF
.	TRBV29-1	.	TRBJ1-4	TGCAGCGTGGAGAGGGGAGGGAGTGAAAAACTGTTTTTT	CSVERGGSEKLFF
.	TRBV29-1	TRBD1	TRBJ2-5	TGCAGCGTGACAGGGGGCCTGGAGACCCAGTACTTC	CSVTGGLETQYF
.	TRBV28	TRBD2	TRBJ2-5	TGTGCCATATACCAAGCGGGGGGTGGGGAGACCCAGTACTTC	CAIYQAGGGETQYF
.	TRBV5-4	TRBD2	TRBJ2-5	TGTGCCAGCAGCTCGCTCGGGGGGGCCGGGGAGACCCAGTACTTC	CASSSLGGAGETQYF
.	TRBV7-6	.	TRBJ2-5	TGCTCGGCGGGGCAGGCTGAGACCCAGTACTTC	CSAGQAETQYF
.	TRBV10-3	.	TRBJ2-7	TGTGCCATCAGTGATAGGACAGCTAGCTCCTACGAGCAGTACTTC	CAISDRTASSYEQYF
.	TRBV11-2	TRBD1	TRBJ1-1	TGTGCCAGCAGCTCCCGAAACAGGGGTGTGAACACTGAAGCTTTCTTT	CASSSRNRGVNTEAFF
once	TRBV11-2	.	TRBJ2-7	TGTGCCAGCAGCTCTCTCTACGAGCAGTACTTC	CASSSLYEQYF
.	TRBV28	.	TRBJ2-3	TGTGCCAGCACAGGGCAGCTCGGCACAGATACGCAGTATTTT	CASTGQLGTDTQYF
.	TRBV27	TRBD1	TRBJ1-1	TGTGCCAGCAGTCCAGACAGGGGATTGGCGAACACTGAAGCTTTCTTT	CASSPDRGLANTEAFF
.	TRBV27	.	TRBJ1-4	TGTGCCAGCAGTCTCAGGAGCGTGAGGGATGAAAAACTGTTTTTT	CASSLRSVRDEKLFF
few	TRBV6-5	.	TRBJ1-1	TGTGCCAGCAGTTACGGAGGAGGGATGAACACTGAAGCTTTCTTT	CASSYGGGMNTEAFF
.	TRBV30	TRBD2	TRBJ2-5	TGTGCCTCATCACGGGGGGGCTCGGAGACCCAGTACTTC	CASSRGGSETQYF
.	TRBV19	.	TRBJ1-6	TGTGCCAGCTCCGAACCAGGCTCCTATAATTCACCCCTCCACTTT	CASSEPGSYNSPLHF
.	TRBV24-1	.	TRBJ2-3	TGTGCCACCAGCCCGGGGTCTTCCCTCCCAGATACGCAGTATTTT	CATSPGSSLPDTQYF
.	TRBV30	TRBD1	TRBJ1-1	TGTGCCTGGAGCCAAACGACAGGGGTCACTGAAGCTTTCTTT	CAWSQTTGVTEAFF
.	TRBV12-3/TRBV12-4	.	TRBJ2-3	TGTGCCAGCAGTCCATACACAGTTACGCAGTATTTT	CASSPYTVTQYF
.	TRBV3-1/TRBV3-2	.	TRBJ1-1	TGTGCCAGCAGCCAGTCAGGGGTTCTCAATTTT	CASSQSGVLNF
.	TRBV6-5	.	TRBJ2-5	TGTGCCAGCACGCTCCCCGCGGCGGGGGCGGAGACCCAGTACTTC	CASTLPAAGAETQYF
.	TRBV7-6	.	TRBJ1-4	TGTGCCAGCAGCTTGGGCCGCCTTAATGAAAAACTGTTTTTT	CASSLGRLNEKLFF
few	TRBV13	.	TRBJ1-1	TGTGCCAGCAGCTTAGTCCGCCAGGGGCACACTGAAGCTTTCTTT	CASSLVRQGHTEAFF
.	TRBV6-2/TRBV6-3	TRBD1	TRBJ1-4	TGTGCCAGCAGTTGGACAGGGGGCGCGACTAATGAAAAACTGTTTTTT	CASSWTGGATNEKLFF
once	TRBV29-1	.	TRBJ1-2	TGCAGCGTTGAAAAGGGGACGGGGGGTAACTATGGCTACACCTTC	CSVEKGTGGNYGYTF
.	TRBV7-2	.	TRBJ1-2	TGTGCCAGCACCTTAAGTAAGGGGAATTTCTATGGCTACACCTTC	CASTLSKGNFYGYTF
.	TRBV19	TRBD2	TRBJ2-3	TGTGCCAGTAGTACGACTAGCGGGGGGACGCAGTATTTT	CASSTTSGGTQYF
.	TRBV12-3/TRBV12-4	TRBD1	TRBJ1-2	TGTGCCAGCAGTTTAGGGACAGGGGTCGGCTACACCTTC	CASSLGTGVGYTF
.	TRBV6-2/TRBV6-3	TRBD1	TRBJ2-7	TGTGCCAGCAGTTACAGACAGGGCTACGAGCAGTACTTC	CASSYRQGYEQYF
once	TRBV19	TRBD2	TRBJ2-1	TGTGCCAGTAGCCTTCGCGGGGGGCGGTCCTACAATGAGCAGTTCTTC	CASSLRGGRSYNEQFF